These 13 T cell receptor beta chains were sequenced from one sample in a study of control samples from healthy donors and cancer patients. TCRdb keeps only in-frame clones here, not all; method: immunoSEQ multiplex PCR. The data hold 200,000 to 250,000 clones, with 90% to 95% observed a single time. The sample was blood. Receptor source: a man aged 45-65 years in good health.

The chain recombines TRBV10-3 with TRBJ1-3, with D perhaps TRBD1 (5 bases). The V gene's germline CDR1 is ENHRY and CDR2 SYGVKD. Trimming pared 5 bases from V and 4 bases from J, leaving 9 bases between. The CDR3 sequence is 13 residues long. The DNA for the CDR3 is TGTGCCATCAGTCAGGGTCTCGGAAACACCATATATTTT. Translating gives CAISQGLGNTIYF.

The genes are TRBV14 and TRBJ1-5; D ambiguous. Germline CDR1 and CDR2: SGHDN and FVKESK. Trimming removed 4 bases from V and 1 base from J, with 26 bases in between. The CDR3 covers 20 residues. The CDR3 DNA is TGTGCCAGCAGCCCAGTTTCCGGCCAGGTCGATAAGTACAGCAATCAGCCCCAGCATTTT. Residues: CASSPVSGQVDKYSNQPQHF.

This sequence joins TRBV19 and TRBJ1-5, with a weak D call TRBD1 (5 bases). Trimming stripped 4 bases from V and 2 bases from J, with 18 bases between. The germline CDR1 and CDR2 sequences are LNHDA and SQIVND (reference sequence). This CDR3 comprises 17 residues. CDR3 DNA: TGTGCCAGTAGTACTGACAGTAAACCGCGGGGCAATCAGCCCCAGCATTTT. Translating gives CASSTDSKPRGNQPQHF. Using reference TRBV19 and TRBJ1-5 for the parts outside the CDR3, the full variable domain is DGGITQSPKYLFRKEGQNVTLSCEQNLNHDAMYWYRQDPGQGLRLIYYSQIVNDFQKGDIAEGYSVSREKKESFPLTVTSAQKNPTAFYLCASSTDSKPRGNQPQHFGDGTRLSIL.

CDR3 loop: CASSSFTGESNEKLFF. In DNA form, the CDR3 reads TGTGCCAGCAGCTCCTTCACAGGGGAGAGTAATGAAAAACTGTTTTTT. The chain is built from TRBV7-8 and TRBJ1-4, with 7 nucleotides matching TRBD1. Trimming took 4 bases from V and 4 from J; bases not matched to a gene: 9. Germline V gene data show CDR1 as SGHVS and CDR2 as FQNEAQ. The CDR3 is 16 amino acids.

CDR3 coding DNA: TGTGCCAGCTCCATAGCGCCAGGGGGCGGCTACGAGCAGTACGTC. Translated, it gives CASSIAPGGGYEQYV. The genes are TRBV11-2 and TRBJ2-7; 8 nucleotides agree with TRBD1. The V and J ends lost 8 bases and 3 bases, in that order; junction bases with no gene match: 12. The CDR3 length is 15 residues. Germline loops: CDR1 SGHAT, CDR2 FQNNGV.

This chain uses TRBV18 with TRBJ1-4; D gene uncertain. The ends were cut back, 6 bases at V and 7 bases at J, with 18 bases in the middle. CDR3 length: 15 residues. The germline CDR1 and CDR2 sequences are KGHSH and LQKENI. CDR3: CASSPPGTGREKLFF. The DNA for the CDR3 is TGTGCCAGCTCGCCTCCGGGAACTGGGCGTGAAAAACTGTTTTTT.

The chain links TRBV28 to TRBJ2-7, with 8 bases lining up with TRBD2. The germline CDR1 and CDR2 sequences are MDHEN and SYDVKM. The J segment lost 6 bases and the V segment lost 6 bases, leaving 22 bases of the junction unmatched. This CDR3 is 18 amino acids long. CDR3 coding DNA: TGTGCCAGCAGCTGTCGGGGGGGCGCCAGCTGTTCCCCAGGCGAGCAGTACGTC. It codes for CASSCRGGASCSPGEQYV.

The gene calls are TRBV11-2 and TRBJ1-1, with no clear D. The CDR3 runs 13 residues. V was cut by 3 bases and J by 5 bases, with 10 bases left in between. Germline assignment: CDR1 SGHAT and CDR2 FQNNGV. CDR3 in DNA: TGTGCCAGCAGCTTTTATGTACAAACTGAAGCTTTCTTT. Translated, it gives CASSFYVQTEAFF.

In its sample, this clone was seen once. The chain has TRBV5-1 and TRBJ2-2; D is perhaps TRBD2 (7 bases). CDR1 is SGHRS, CDR2 YFSETQ, per germline. The CDR3 is 17 amino acids. With 4 bases removed from V and 2 bases from J, the gap between germline ends came to 18 bases. CDR3 in amino acids: CASSPGWRGPNTGELFF. CDR3 DNA: TGCGCCAGCAGCCCCGGCTGGCGGGGGCCCAACACCGGGGAGCTGTTTTTT.

V usage is TRBV20-1 and J usage is TRBJ1-2, with D possibly TRBD1 on 5 matching bases. Trimming pared 6 bases from V and 8 bases from J, leaving 13 bases between. The CDR3 is 11 amino acids. Germline V gene data show CDR1 as DFQATT and CDR2 as SNEGSKA (reference sequence). DNA of the CDR3: TGCAGTGCCCGGGACGGACTCGGCTACACCTTC. Its protein product is CSARDGLGYTF.

The genes are TRBV19 and TRBJ1-1; 8 bases fit TRBD1. The V segment lost 4 bases and the J segment 7 bases; nucleotides outside the gene matches: 8. CDR3 length: 14 amino acids. The V gene's germline CDR1 is LNHDA and CDR2 SQIVND (reference sequence). CDR3: CASSTGQGVSEAFF. CDR3 nucleotide sequence: TGTGCCAGTAGTACCGGACAGGGTGTAAGTGAAGCTTTCTTT.

The genes are TRBV18 and TRBJ1-3; a possible D gene is TRBD1 (6 bases). CDR1 is KGHSH, CDR2 LQKENI, per germline. The CDR3 is made up of 18 amino acids. The V gene lost 2 bases and the J gene lost 0 bases, with 17 bases spanning the gap. The CDR3 loop is CASSPSPQGRYSGNTIYF. The DNA for the CDR3 is TGTGCCAGCTCACCATCGCCACAGGGCCGCTACTCTGGAAACACCATATATTTT.

This clone was seen just once. The chain links TRBV9 to TRBJ1-1; D possibly corresponds to TRBD1 (6 bases). This CDR3 has 17 residues. The V end was cut by 0 bases, the J end by 1 base, with 16 bases between. Germline values: CDR1 SGDLS, CDR2 YYNGEE. The DNA of the CDR3 is TGTGCCAGCAGCGTAGGGGGGCCCGCCGTGGGGAACACTGAAGCTTTCTTT. It encodes CASSVGGPAVGNTEAFF. The full variable domain, completed using reference TRBV9 and TRBJ1-1, is DSGVTQTPKHLITATGQRVTLRCSPRSGDLSVYWYQQSLDQGLQFLIQYYNGEERAKGNILERFSAQQFPDLHSELNLSSLELGDSALYFCASSVGGPAVGNTEAFFGQGTRLTVV.